This T cell receptor (beta chain) was retrieved from a study of OX40 agonist ivuxolimab in advanced cancers. Turning to the study itself: Three patients showed partial responses: one hepatocellular carcinoma and two cutaneous melanoma cases.

Sequencing was performed with immunoSEQ multiplex PCR; in TCRdb, only in-frame clones are kept and a portion is missing. The repertoire holds 49,000 or so clones, with around 92% as singletons. The V gene lost 4 bases and the J gene lost 1 base, with 8 bases spanning the gap. This CDR3 spans 14 amino acids. Per the germline V gene, CDR1 is SEHNR and CDR2 is FQNEAQ (reference sequence). If patients had autoimmune disease history or systemic immunosuppression, they were excluded. The V and J genes are TRBV7-9 and TRBJ1-5; D is unresolved. The sequence derives from an adult with an advanced solid tumor such as melanoma, head and neck, liver or kidney cancer. This specimen consisted of CD4+ or CD8+ T cells sorted from blood, obtained in a trial of the OX40 agonist ivuxolimab. Here the CDR3 reads CASSSQGSNQPQHF. CDR3 nucleotide sequence: TGTGCCAGCAGCTCCCAAGGGAGCAATCAGCCCCAGCATTTT.